These T cell receptor beta chains were read from a single sample in a study of T cell changes during pregnancy in multiple sclerosis. Here immunoSEQ multiplex PCR was the method, and the copy in TCRdb shows in-frame clones only, minus some. The sample lists some 47,000 clones; around 89% were seen once. Sequenced material: CD8+ T cells from peripheral blood mononuclear cells, taken in the second trimester of pregnancy. Receptors originate from a female donor with multiple sclerosis, enrolled in a pregnancy study. Each CDR3 is given with its conserved first and last residue. A clone size is listed for some rows: how often the clone was seen (once, few, many), or a class if it is expanded.

abundance: -
v_gene: TRBV13
j_gene: TRBJ2-3
CDR3aa: CASSLAGSSIRTDTQYF

abundance: -
v_gene: TRBV29-1
j_gene: TRBJ1-2
CDR3aa: CSVPSGTGGSGYGYTF

abundance: -
v_gene: TRBV15
j_gene: TRBJ2-1
CDR3aa: CATSRDLGSSNEQFF

abundance: -
v_gene: TRBV6-1
j_gene: TRBJ2-7
CDR3aa: CASRETGGHEQYF

abundance: once
v_gene: TRBV9
j_gene: TRBJ2-6
CDR3aa: CASSVASSGANVLTF

abundance: few
v_gene: TRBV7-9
j_gene: TRBJ1-3
CDR3aa: CASSLTSGDRGNTIYF

abundance: once
v_gene: TRBV9
j_gene: TRBJ2-3
CDR3aa: CASSLDMGTGGADTQYF

abundance: -
v_gene: TRBV5-1
j_gene: TRBJ2-7
CDR3aa: CASSPTWTGDSYEQYF

abundance: -
v_gene: TRBV29-1
j_gene: TRBJ2-1
CDR3aa: CSVDTSGGVGDEQFF

abundance: -
v_gene: TRBV7-9
j_gene: TRBJ1-2
CDR3aa: CASSLEWGVTNYGYTF

abundance: -
v_gene: TRBV29-1
j_gene: TRBJ1-1
CDR3aa: CSSGEAFF

abundance: -
v_gene: TRBV28
j_gene: TRBJ2-2
CDR3aa: CASSFPTAGATF

abundance: -
v_gene: TRBV7-9
j_gene: TRBJ2-7
CDR3aa: CASSLDVSSYEQYF

abundance: -
v_gene: TRBV2
j_gene: TRBJ1-4
CDR3aa: CASSRQGQNEKLFF

abundance: few
v_gene: TRBV7-9
j_gene: TRBJ1-4
CDR3aa: CASSPDSEKLFF

abundance: once
v_gene: TRBV7-9
j_gene: TRBJ1-4
CDR3aa: CASSSRQGPTNEKLFF

abundance: -
v_gene: TRBV5-1
j_gene: TRBJ2-2
CDR3aa: CASSAKATGNTGELFF

abundance: -
v_gene: TRBV4-1
j_gene: TRBJ2-7
CDR3aa: CASSQDPTGSSYEQYF

abundance: -
v_gene: TRBV6-1
j_gene: TRBJ2-7
CDR3aa: CASSVGQSSYEQYF

abundance: -
v_gene: TRBV27
j_gene: TRBJ2-7
CDR3aa: CATMETGTPTYEQYF

abundance: -
v_gene: TRBV30
j_gene: TRBJ1-2
CDR3aa: CAWSGGPGYTF

abundance: once
v_gene: TRBV6-4
j_gene: TRBJ2-3
CDR3aa: CASSDSSSDSGFSTDTQYF

abundance: -
v_gene: TRBV27
j_gene: TRBJ1-6
CDR3aa: CASSFVPDRLGNSPLHF

abundance: -
v_gene: TRBV15
j_gene: TRBJ2-5
CDR3aa: CATSRSRQGPGETQYF

abundance: -
v_gene: TRBV30
j_gene: TRBJ2-7
CDR3aa: CAWAYSDEQYF

abundance: once
v_gene: TRBV5-1
j_gene: TRBJ2-1
CDR3aa: CASSISGGAYNEQFF

abundance: -
v_gene: TRBV5-4
j_gene: TRBJ1-2
CDR3aa: CASSLTAVYGYTF

abundance: medium-sized
v_gene: TRBV9
j_gene: TRBJ1-5
CDR3aa: CASSRTGTGDQPQHF

abundance: -
v_gene: TRBV11-2
j_gene: TRBJ2-7
CDR3aa: CASSSRDRGSYEQYF

abundance: -
v_gene: TRBV9
j_gene: TRBJ2-3
CDR3aa: CASSPGLAELTDTQYF

abundance: -
v_gene: TRBV10-2
j_gene: TRBJ2-1
CDR3aa: CASSDGLAFESEEQFF

abundance: -
v_gene: TRBV14
j_gene: TRBJ2-2
CDR3aa: CASSLTNTGELFF

abundance: -
v_gene: TRBV6-5
j_gene: TRBJ2-2
CDR3aa: CASSSPGQGLTGELFF

abundance: -
v_gene: TRBV7-9
j_gene: TRBJ1-1
CDR3aa: CATGGDTRNTEAFF

abundance: -
v_gene: TRBV15
j_gene: TRBJ1-2
CDR3aa: CATSPRGGGGYGYTF

abundance: -
v_gene: TRBV6-4
j_gene: TRBJ2-1
CDR3aa: CASSLITGDNEQFF

abundance: -
v_gene: TRBV2
j_gene: TRBJ2-7
CDR3aa: CASSARGLSYEQYF

abundance: -
v_gene: TRBV7-9
j_gene: TRBJ2-1
CDR3aa: CASSLKIAGDRNEQFF

abundance: -
v_gene: TRBV6-6
j_gene: TRBJ1-4
CDR3aa: CASSLGAEKLFF

abundance: -
v_gene: TRBV6-6
j_gene: TRBJ2-7
CDR3aa: CASRGRDPQGGEQYF

abundance: -
v_gene: TRBV5-4
j_gene: TRBJ2-7
CDR3aa: CASSFEEASGVDEQYF

abundance: -
v_gene: TRBV9
j_gene: TRBJ1-1
CDR3aa: CASRAWTGDTEAFF

abundance: -
v_gene: TRBV15
j_gene: TRBJ1-1
CDR3aa: CATSRDRRGTEAFF

abundance: -
v_gene: TRBV19
j_gene: TRBJ2-1
CDR3aa: CASSFSGAHNEQFF

abundance: once
v_gene: TRBV2
j_gene: TRBJ1-5
CDR3aa: CASSARASQPQHF